Included here is one T cell receptor (beta chain) sequence, with context. Its specificity is not known. Profiled with immunoSEQ multiplex PCR; TCRdb holds only in-frame clones, not every one. The data contain some 2.3 million clones, 80% to 95% of them singletons. The data stem from a study of shared clonotypes between healthy human individuals. General study findings and limits: Sharing across four donors was highest in naive CD4 (approximately 5%) and lowest in memory CD8 (about 0.4%).

The CDR3 consists of 13 residues. The V gene's germline CDR1 is SGHRS and CDR2 YFSETQ. The source is a man aged 18-30 years in good health. Some clones in this sample may be carry-over from other donors' samples. The chain uses TRBV5-1 and TRBJ2-5; 9 bases are shared with TRBD1. With the DNA end fitting TRBJ2-7 better, the J assignment may be wrong. The sequenced material came from naive CD4+ T cells from PBMCs. Regarding subset: CD45RA+ positively selected. CDR3 in amino acids: CASSPGQGAEQYF. The CDR3, as DNA: TGCGCCAGCAGCCCGGGACAGGGTGCCGAGCAGTACTTC.